What follows describes a single T cell receptor (beta chain). Its recognized antigen is unknown. Base qualities are not recorded, but no much larger clone differs from it by a single base. Trimming takes 5 bases from V and 1 base from J, and the germline ends sit 18 bases apart. CDR1 MNHEY and CDR2 SMNVEV were looked up in the germline V gene (reference sequence). From its cysteine to its phenylalanine, the CDR3 spans 16 amino acids. Of the read, only the CDR3 DNA is kept; its 48 bases are in frame from base 1. Patients with a history of autoimmune disease or receiving systemic immunosuppression were excluded from the trial. Peripheral blood for TCR sequencing was drawn from every dose cohort at baseline, at cycle 4 day 1 and at cycle 7 day 1. The samples were taken from a phase I, first-in-human, multicenter, open-label dose-escalation trial of ivuxolimab. Adults with locally advanced or metastatic melanoma, renal cell carcinoma, hepatocellular carcinoma or head and neck squamous cell carcinoma were enrolled in the trial. Before TCR sequencing, CD4+ T cells and CD8+ T cells from peripheral blood were sorted into separate populations.

For sequencing of the TCRbeta CDR3 region, genomic DNA was extracted from the sorted cells. The immunoSEQ Assay was used for sequencing of TCRbeta CDR3 regions. What TCRdb holds here is the immuneACCESS table cut down to in-frame rearrangements. Part of the clones is not present; checked against another copy, under half of the missing clones reflect an unresolved V gene, and the others are unexplained. Counted in this sample were some 20,000 clones; just under 75% of them appeared once. The ten biggest clones cover 20% to 30% of the sample. The entry originates in a study of OX40 agonist ivuxolimab in advanced cancers. About the investigation overall: Ivuxolimab, which targeted the costimulatory receptor OX40 (CD134), was an agonistic, fully human IgG2 monoclonal antibody. Intravenous ivuxolimab was administered to patients every 2 weeks at six dose levels: 0.01, 0.1, 0.3, 1.5, 3 and 10 mg/kg. Of the approximately 50 dose-escalation patients, hepatocellular carcinoma was present in around 20, melanoma in roughly 15, renal cell carcinoma in 9 and head and neck cancer in 9. The dose-escalation cohort was about 83% male with a mean age of around 62 years, ranging from about 20 to 85. Prior anti-PD-1, anti-PD-L1 or anti-CTLA-4 therapy was permitted, and 40% to 50% of dose-escalation patients had received checkpoint inhibitors. Three dose-escalation patients achieved partial responses, one with hepatocellular carcinoma and two with cutaneous melanoma. The point of sequencing TCRbeta in the periphery was to test whether ivuxolimab changed TCR sequence diversity and drove clonal T-cell expansion. The paper describes the monotherapy dose-escalation part (N = 52 patients) of the phase I trial of ivuxolimab. Here is what the overall study found, with its caveats: After ivuxolimab, more expanded clones were found on average in CD8+ T cells than in CD4+ T cells. Antigen specificity was not determined for the clonally expanded peripheral T cells. Low levels of normalized T-cell clonal expansion were also shown by some nonresponding patients. In the 0.1-3.0 mg/kg groups, partial responders had among the lowest normalized peripheral clonal expansion, particularly in CD8+ T cells. At doses of 0.1 to 3.0 mg/kg, clonal expansion of both CD4+ and CD8+ blood T cells was observed from baseline to week 6.

The clonotype comes from an adult with an advanced solid tumor such as melanoma, head and neck, liver or kidney cancer. The sequences come from CD4+ or CD8+ T cells sorted from blood, collected in a trial of the OX40 agonist ivuxolimab. Recombination connected TRBV27 to TRBJ2-7; the D gene assignment is perhaps TRBD1 or TRBD2, with each matching 5 bases. The CDR3 has the sequence CASSRSQGDYSYEQYF. The sequence in DNA is TGTGCCAGCAGTCGAAGCCAGGGCGACTATTCCTACGAGCAGTACTTC.